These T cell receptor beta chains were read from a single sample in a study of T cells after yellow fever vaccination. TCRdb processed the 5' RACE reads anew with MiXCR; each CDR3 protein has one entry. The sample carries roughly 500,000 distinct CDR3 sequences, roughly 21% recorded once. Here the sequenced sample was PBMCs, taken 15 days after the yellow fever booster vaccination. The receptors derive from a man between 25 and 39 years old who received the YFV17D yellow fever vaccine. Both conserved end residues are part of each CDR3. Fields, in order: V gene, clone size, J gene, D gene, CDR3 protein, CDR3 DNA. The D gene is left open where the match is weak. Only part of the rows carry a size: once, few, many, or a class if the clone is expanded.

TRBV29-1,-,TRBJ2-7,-,CSAQPQGVNEQYF,TGCAGCGCTCAGCCCCAGGGTGTCAACGAGCAGTACTTC
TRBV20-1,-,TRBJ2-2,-,CSARDPEGRRGGELFF,TGCAGTGCTAGAGATCCGGAGGGCCGGCGGGGCGGGGAGCTGTTTTTT
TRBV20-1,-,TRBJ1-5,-,CSARIRGGQPQHF,TGCAGTGCTAGAATCCGTGGGGGGCAGCCCCAGCATTTT
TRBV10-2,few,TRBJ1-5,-,CASSEHRLNQPQHF,TGCGCCAGCAGTGAGCATCGGCTCAATCAGCCCCAGCATTTT
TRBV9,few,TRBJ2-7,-,CASSVDPGPYEQYF,TGTGCCAGCAGCGTAGACCCCGGACCCTACGAGCAGTACTTC
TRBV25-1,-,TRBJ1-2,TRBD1,CASSGTGDGYTF,TGTGCCAGCAGTGGGACAGGGGACGGCTACACCTTC
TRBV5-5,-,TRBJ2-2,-,CASSYPRAPAGELFF,TGTGCCAGCAGCTATCCAAGGGCCCCGGCAGGGGAGCTGTTTTTT
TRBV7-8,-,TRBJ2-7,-,CASSLGLGGPGFEQYF,TGTGCCAGCAGCTTAGGCTTGGGAGGACCAGGATTCGAGCAGTACTTC
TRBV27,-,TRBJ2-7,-,CASSLHPGAGNGGEQYF,TGTGCCAGCAGTTTACACCCGGGGGCGGGAAATGGGGGCGAGCAGTACTTC
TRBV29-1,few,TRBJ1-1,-,CSVGDPGNTEAFF,TGCAGCGTCGGGGACCCAGGGAACACTGAAGCTTTCTTT
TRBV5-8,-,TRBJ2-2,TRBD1,CASSLRTGGSGELFF,TGTGCCAGCAGCTTACGGACAGGGGGCAGTGGGGAGCTGTTTTTT
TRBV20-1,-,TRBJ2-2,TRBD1,CSARDPGTGDTGELFF,TGCAGTGCTAGAGATCCAGGGACAGGGGACACCGGGGAGCTGTTTTTT
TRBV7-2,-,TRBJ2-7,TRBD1,CASSLAGTGTLEQYF,TGTGCCAGCAGCCTAGCCGGGACAGGGACACTCGAGCAGTACTTC
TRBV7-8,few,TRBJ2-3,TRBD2,CASSLALLAGGDTQYF,TGTGCCAGCAGCTTAGCCTTGCTAGCGGGTGGAGATACGCAGTATTTT
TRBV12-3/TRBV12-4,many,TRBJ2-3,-,CASSIMRSTDTQYF,TGTGCCAGCAGTATAATGCGGAGCACAGATACGCAGTATTTT
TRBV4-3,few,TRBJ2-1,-,CASSQATLNEQFF,TGCGCCAGCAGCCAGGCTACGTTGAATGAGCAGTTCTTC
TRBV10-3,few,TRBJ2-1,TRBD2,CAISESKRDYNEQFF,TGTGCCATCAGTGAGTCAAAGCGGGACTACAATGAGCAGTTCTTC
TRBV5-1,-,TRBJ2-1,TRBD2,CASSPGGTSGFNEQFF,TGCGCCAGCAGCCCCGGGGGGACTAGCGGATTCAATGAGCAGTTCTTC
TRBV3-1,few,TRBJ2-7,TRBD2,CASSLSGKRSYEQYF,TGTGCCAGCAGCCTCAGCGGGAAGAGATCCTACGAGCAGTACTTC
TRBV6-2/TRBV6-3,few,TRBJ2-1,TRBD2,CASRRTSGSREQFF,TGTGCCAGCAGGCGGACTAGCGGGAGCCGGGAGCAGTTCTTC
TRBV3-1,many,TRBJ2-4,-,CASSQDFWTSKLAKNIQYF,TGTGCCAGCAGCCAAGATTTTTGGACATCCAAACTAGCCAAAAACATTCAGTACTTC
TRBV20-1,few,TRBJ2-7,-,CSAGPGLEQYF,TGCAGTGCTGGACCAGGACTAGAGCAGTACTTC
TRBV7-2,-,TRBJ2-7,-,CASSLTSTYEQYF,TGTGCCAGCAGCTTAACTTCTACCTACGAGCAGTACTTC
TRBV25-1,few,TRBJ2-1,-,CASSGTGYTYNEQFF,TGTGCCAGCAGTGGCACAGGCTACACCTACAATGAGCAGTTCTTC
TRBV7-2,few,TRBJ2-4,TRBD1,CASSDRDRGLVIQYF,TGTGCCAGCAGCGACCGGGACAGGGGGCTGGTCATTCAGTACTTC
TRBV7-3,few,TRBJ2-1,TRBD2,CASSLGLVNSNEQFF,TGTGCCAGCAGCTTGGGACTAGTTAATTCCAATGAGCAGTTCTTC
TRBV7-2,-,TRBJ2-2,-,CASSSDRLPIPLFF,TGTGCCAGCAGCTCCGACAGGCTCCCAATACCGCTGTTTTTT
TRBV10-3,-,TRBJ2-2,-,CAISVDRHTGELFF,TGTGCCATCAGTGTCGACAGGCACACCGGGGAGCTGTTTTTT
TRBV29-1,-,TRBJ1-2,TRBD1,CSVLKPGQGSGYTF,TGCAGCGTCCTAAAGCCGGGACAGGGTTCTGGCTACACCTTC
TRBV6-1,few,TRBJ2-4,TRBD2,CASRPGLAGGPVSNIQYF,TGTGCCAGCAGGCCTGGACTAGCGGGAGGGCCAGTGAGTAACATTCAGTACTTC
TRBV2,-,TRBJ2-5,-,CASAPMTDSQETQYF,TGTGCCAGCGCCCCTATGACAGACTCCCAAGAGACCCAGTACTTC
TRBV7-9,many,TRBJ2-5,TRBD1,CASSFPGTGVMTQYF,TGTGCCAGCAGCTTTCCCGGGACAGGGGTGATGACCCAGTACTTC
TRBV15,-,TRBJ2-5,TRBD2,CATSRDPDGGRAKETQYF,TGTGCCACCAGCAGAGATCCCGATGGCGGGAGGGCGAAAGAGACCCAGTACTTC
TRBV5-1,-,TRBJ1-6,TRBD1,CASSLGQHNSPLHF,TGCGCCAGCAGCCTGGGACAGCATAATTCACCCCTCCACTTT
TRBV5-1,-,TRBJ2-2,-,CASSLGGKELFF,TGCGCCAGCAGCTTGGGGGGGAAGGAGCTGTTTTTT
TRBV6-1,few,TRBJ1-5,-,CASRKDTGAYQPQHF,TGTGCCAGCAGGAAGGACACCGGGGCATATCAGCCCCAGCATTTT
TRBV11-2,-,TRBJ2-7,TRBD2,CASSPTGFSGSSLYEQYF,TGTGCCAGCAGCCCGACAGGGTTTAGCGGGAGTTCGTTGTACGAGCAGTACTTC
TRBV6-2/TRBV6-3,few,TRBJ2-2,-,CASSYSPAGRPNTGELFF,TGTGCCAGCAGTTACTCCCCCGCAGGGAGGCCGAACACCGGGGAGCTGTTTTTT
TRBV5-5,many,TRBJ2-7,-,CASRSGTSSYEQYF,TGTGCCAGCAGATCCGGGACAAGCTCCTACGAGCAGTACTTC
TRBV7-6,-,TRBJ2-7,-,CASSLGPATSAYEQYF,TGTGCCAGCAGCCTGGGTCCCGCCACCTCGGCCTACGAGCAGTACTTC
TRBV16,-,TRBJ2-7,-,CASSPSIGVEQYF,TGTGCCAGCAGCCCTTCTATCGGGGTCGAGCAGTACTTC
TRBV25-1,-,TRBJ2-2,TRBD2,CASGPAGAAGELFF,TGTGCCAGCGGGCCAGCGGGAGCGGCCGGGGAGCTGTTTTTT
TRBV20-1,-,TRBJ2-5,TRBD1,CSARVTGQGMSVETQYF,TGCAGTGCTAGAGTCACGGGACAGGGGATGAGTGTTGAGACCCAGTACTTC
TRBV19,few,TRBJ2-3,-,CASSARDTTTDTQYF,TGTGCCAGTAGTGCCCGGGACACAACCACAGATACGCAGTATTTT
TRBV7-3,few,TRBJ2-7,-,CASSLKATGWRAPSYEQYF,TGTGCCAGCAGCTTAAAGGCCACGGGGTGGAGGGCTCCCTCCTACGAGCAGTACTTC
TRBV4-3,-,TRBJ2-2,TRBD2,CANSPYGRAYTGELFF,TGCGCCAACAGCCCTTACGGGAGGGCCTATACCGGGGAGCTGTTTTTT
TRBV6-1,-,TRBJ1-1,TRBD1,CASSRTGGRSEAFF,TGTGCCAGCAGCCGTACAGGGGGTCGCTCTGAAGCTTTCTTT
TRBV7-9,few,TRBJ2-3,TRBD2,CASSASGRYTDTQYF,TGTGCCAGCAGCGCAAGCGGGAGGTACACAGATACGCAGTATTTT